This T cell receptor beta chain was profiled in a study of blood T cell repertoires in COVID-19. For the study at large: The samples span acute and convalescent COVID-19 from the United States, Italy and Spain. PBMCs, B-cell-depleted T cells, or T cells were the source of the cDNA or gDNA that made up the material.

In the authors' workflow: Amplification of reference gene primers provided the estimated nucleated cell counts. The method was immunoSEQ multiplex PCR; TCRdb's version includes in-frame clones alone and lacks a portion of them. The V and J calls and clone size were taken over from that table, and D and trimming were inferred from the DNA. The table records around 150,000 clones, over 85% of them present only once. Germline V gene sequence: CDR1 SGHRS, CDR2 YFSETQ. V was trimmed by 3 bases and J by 1 base, leaving 8 bases between them. This CDR3 is 14 amino acids long. The receptor was derived from a woman aged 50 to 60 with acute or convalescent COVID-19. The genes are TRBV5-1 and TRBJ1-3, with D possibly matching TRBD1 (6 bases). The sequencing sample was made of peripheral blood. The CDR3 coding sequence is TGCGCCAGCAGCTACACAGGGTCTGGAAACACCATATATTTT. The encoded protein is CASSYTGSGNTIYF.